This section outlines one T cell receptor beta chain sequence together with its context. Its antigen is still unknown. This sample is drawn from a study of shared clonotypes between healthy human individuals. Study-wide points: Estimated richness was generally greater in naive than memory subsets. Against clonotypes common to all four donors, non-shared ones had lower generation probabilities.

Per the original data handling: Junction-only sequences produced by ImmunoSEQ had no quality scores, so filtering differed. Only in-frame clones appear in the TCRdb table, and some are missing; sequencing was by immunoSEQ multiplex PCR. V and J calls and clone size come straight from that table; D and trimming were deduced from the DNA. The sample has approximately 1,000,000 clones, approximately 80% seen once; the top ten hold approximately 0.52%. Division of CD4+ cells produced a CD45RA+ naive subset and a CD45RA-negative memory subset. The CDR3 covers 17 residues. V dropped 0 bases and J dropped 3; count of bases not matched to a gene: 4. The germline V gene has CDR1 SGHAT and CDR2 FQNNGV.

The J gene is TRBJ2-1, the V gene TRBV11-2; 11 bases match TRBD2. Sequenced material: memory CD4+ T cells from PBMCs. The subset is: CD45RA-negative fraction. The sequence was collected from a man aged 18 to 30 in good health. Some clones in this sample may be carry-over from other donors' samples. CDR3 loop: CASSLDTSGSLYNEQFF. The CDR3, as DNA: TGTGCCAGCAGCTTAGATACTAGCGGGAGCCTCTACAATGAGCAGTTCTTC.